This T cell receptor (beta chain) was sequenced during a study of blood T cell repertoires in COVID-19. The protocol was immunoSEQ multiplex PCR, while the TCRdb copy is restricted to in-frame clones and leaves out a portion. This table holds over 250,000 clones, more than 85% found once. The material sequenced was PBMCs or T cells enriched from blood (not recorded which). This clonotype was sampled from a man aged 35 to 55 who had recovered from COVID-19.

This CDR3 reads CASSLEAGGPAEQFF. The CDR3 DNA sequence: TGTGCCAGCAGTTTAGAAGCGGGAGGGCCCGCTGAGCAGTTCTTC. V usage is TRBV28 and J usage is TRBJ2-1, with 10 bases lining up with TRBD2. Trimming took 2 bases from V and 9 from J; bases not matched to a gene: 7. The CDR3 contains 15 residues. Germline V gene lookup returns CDR1 MDHEN and CDR2 SYDVKM.